A single sample gave rise to the 21 T cell receptor beta chains below, sequenced in a study of T cell responses to AZD1222 COVID-19 vaccine. TCRdb's copy holds only in-frame clones and misses some; the assay was immunoSEQ multiplex PCR. The sample carries fewer than 150,000 clones, more than 85% recorded once. Here the sequenced sample was peripheral blood, taken on day 0 of AZD1222 vaccination. These receptors originate from an adult in good health.

This clone was counted a single time. V usage is TRBV7-9 and J usage is TRBJ1-1; no firm D call. Germline V gene lookup returns CDR1 SEHNR and CDR2 FQNEAQ (reference sequence). Deletions cut 2 bases from V and 1 base from J, with 8 bases between. The CDR3 contains 14 residues. The CDR3 sequence: CASSLMEWNTEAFF. In DNA form, the CDR3 reads TGTGCCAGCAGCTTAATGGAGTGGAACACTGAAGCTTTCTTT.

This sequence joins TRBV4-3 and TRBJ1-3; 11 nucleotides align to TRBD1. Germline CDR1 LGHNA, CDR2 YSLEER. V shed 5 bases, J shed 2 bases, and the junction held 2 bases outside the gene matches. The CDR3 contains 15 residues. Here the CDR3 DNA reads TGCGCCAGCAGCGCGGACAGGGGGCCTGGAAACACCATATATTTT. Residues: CASSADRGPGNTIYF.

The J gene is TRBJ2-1, the V gene TRBV27, with 11 bases that match TRBD2. Germline V CDR1 and CDR2: MNHEY, SMNVEV (reference sequence). The CDR3 loop spans 17 amino acids. V trimming: 6 bases; J trimming: 0 bases; junction bases outside the gene matches: 7. CDR3 coding DNA: TGTGCCAGCAGCGGGACTAGCGGTCGTAGCTCCTACAATGAGCAGTTCTTC. Translated: CASSGTSGRSSYNEQFF.

The chain joins TRBV6-5 to TRBJ1-3; TRBD1 aligns across 7 bases. V lost 2 bases and J lost 0; bases outside the gene matches: 1. The CDR3 covers 15 residues. The germline V gene has CDR1 MNHEY and CDR2 SVGAGI. The CDR3 spells CASSYRDSSGNTIYF. The CDR3 nucleotides read TGTGCCAGCAGTTACCGGGACAGCTCTGGAAACACCATATATTTT.

V usage is TRBV15 and J usage is TRBJ2-7; D may be TRBD1 (6 bases). Germline V gives CDR1 LNHNV, CDR2 YYDKDF (reference sequence). Trimming took 4 bases from V and 3 from J, leaving 10 bases between them. The length of the CDR3 is 13 residues. This CDR3 reads CATSTNRDYEQYF. CDR3 nucleotides: TGTGCCACCAGCACAAACAGGGACTACGAGCAGTACTTC. Full variable domain (outside the CDR3, taken from reference TRBV15 and TRBJ2-7): DAMVIQNPRYQVTQFGKPVTLSCSQTLNHNVMYWYQQKSSQAPKLLFHYYDKDFNNEADTPDNFQSRRPNTSFCFLDIRSPGLGDTAMYLCATSTNRDYEQYFGPGTRLTVT.

V and J are TRBV6-5 and TRBJ1-4; D uncertain. The CDR3 covers 14 residues. CDR1 is MNHEY, CDR2 SVGAGI, per germline. The germline V and J ends were trimmed by 0 bases and 7 bases, with 9 bases remaining between them. CDR3 nucleotide sequence: TGTGCCAGCAGTTACTCTTATTTAACTGAAAAACTGTTTTTT. Its translation: CASSYSYLTEKLFF.

The chain is built from TRBV2 and TRBJ2-7; D may be TRBD2 (5 bases). The CDR3 is 13 amino acids. V lost 4 bases and J 3 bases, leaving 10 bases between the germline ends. The germline gives CDR1 SNHLY, CDR2 FYNNEI. CDR3 in DNA: TGTGCCAGCAGTGTCCCAGGAGGCTACGAGCAGTACTTC. This encodes CASSVPGGYEQYF.

The chain carries TRBV6-2 or TRBV6-3 and TRBJ1-2; 7 bases line up with TRBD1. The CDR3 runs to 16 residues. V lost 2 bases, J lost 4 bases, and 10 bases stayed unmatched. Germline lookup yields CDR1 MNHEY and CDR2 SVGEGT. The CDR3 sequence: CASSYRDSLLSYGYTF. The CDR3 DNA follows: TGTGCCAGCAGTTACCGGGACAGTCTGTTGAGCTATGGCTACACCTTC.

Note on this clone: At one end, the junction sequence differs from germline, possibly due to a read error. This sequence joins TRBV6-1 and TRBJ1-5; tentatively, D is TRBD1 (5 bases). The germline gives CDR1 MNHNS, CDR2 SASEGT. The CDR3 sequence is 14 residues long. The DNA of the CDR3 is TGTGCCAGCAGCGAAGGGGCAGGGACTCAGCCCCAGCATTTT. It encodes CASSEGAGTQPQHF.

The chain carries TRBV7-9 and TRBJ2-3; perhaps TRBD2 as D (6 bases). V lost 5 bases and J 4 bases, leaving 19 bases between the germline ends. CDR1 is SEHNR, CDR2 FQNEAQ, per germline (reference sequence). The CDR3 has 16 residues. DNA for the CDR3: TGTGCCAGCAGCCCATCCCCCCCGGGAGTATCAGATACGCAGTATTTT. Its protein product is CASSPSPPGVSDTQYF.

This rearrangement joins TRBV7-9 to TRBJ2-7, with 11 bases fitting TRBD2. V lost 4 bases and J lost 5; bases outside the gene matches: 16. Germline V gene data show CDR1 as SEHNR and CDR2 as FQNEAQ (reference sequence). The CDR3 has 18 amino acids. The CDR3 DNA reads as TGTGCCAGCAGCTACCCTTTAGCGGGAGGGGAGGGGGTCGACGAGCAGTACTTC. This translates into CASSYPLAGGEGVDEQYF.

The V gene is TRBV4-3, the J gene TRBJ1-2; maybe TRBD1 (5 bases). V was pared by 3 bases and J by 8 bases, with 16 bases between. Looked up from germline, CDR1 is LGHNA and CDR2 is YSLEER. This CDR3 is 14 amino acids long. CDR3 sequence reads: CASSQAYQGRGYTF. CDR3 bases: TGCGCCAGCAGCCAGGCCTATCAGGGTCGGGGCTACACCTTC.

The chain couples TRBV7-2 to TRBJ1-5, with D perhaps matching TRBD1 (5 bases). The CDR3 is 14 amino acids. Trimming pared 6 bases from V and 4 bases from J, leaving 13 bases between. From germline, CDR1 is SGHTA and CDR2 FQGNSA. Here the CDR3 reads CASSRDGLNQPQHF. For the CDR3, the DNA is TGTGCCAGCAGTCGGGACGGTCTAAATCAGCCCCAGCATTTT.

The rearrangement uses TRBV18 and TRBJ1-1; D gene uncertain. V was clipped by 3 bases and J by 2 bases, with 10 bases between them. The CDR3 is 14 residues long. Germline values: CDR1 KGHSH, CDR2 LQKENI. Here the CDR3 reads CASSPGNLNTEAFF. The DNA of the CDR3 is TGTGCCAGCTCACCGGGCAACTTAAACACTGAAGCTTTCTTT.

The chain is built from TRBV7-9 and TRBJ1-1; no clear D gene. Germline V gives CDR1 SEHNR, CDR2 FQNEAQ (reference sequence). The CDR3 is made up of 11 amino acids. Trimming stripped 5 bases from V and 4 bases from J, with 5 bases between. The DNA of the CDR3 is TGTGCCAGCAGCAAGCTCACTGAAGCTTTCTTT. The encoded protein is CASSKLTEAFF.

This chain uses TRBV6-5 with TRBJ2-3, with D perhaps matching TRBD1 (6 bases). Trimming left V 7 bases short and J 0 bases short, with 14 bases between. The CDR3 loop spans 15 amino acids. Germline loops: CDR1 MNHEY, CDR2 SVGAGI. The CDR3 DNA reads TGTGCCAGCACCGGACAGACATCTAGCACAGATACGCAGTATTTT. This gives the protein CASTGQTSSTDTQYF.

The rearrangement joins TRBV5-1 to TRBJ2-1, with 11 nucleotides matching TRBD2. The CDR3 loop spans 14 amino acids. The trim removed 2 bases at V and 8 bases at J, leaving 3 bases unmatched. Per germline, CDR1 SGHRS and CDR2 YFSETQ. CDR3 nucleotides: TGCGCCAGCAGCTTCCCGACTAGCGGGGATGAGCAGTTCTTC. Amino acids: CASSFPTSGDEQFF.

The chain combines TRBV5-4 with TRBJ2-3, with 11 nucleotides matching TRBD2. This CDR3 is 17 amino acids long. The V and J ends lost 5 bases and 0 bases, in that order; junction bases with no gene match: 8. The germline CDR1 and CDR2 sequences are SGHNT and YYREEE (reference sequence). The CDR3 spells CASSSGLAGYSTDTQYF. CDR3 coding DNA: TGTGCCAGCAGTTCCGGACTAGCGGGTTACAGCACAGATACGCAGTATTTT.

The chain employs TRBV11-2 and TRBJ2-7; D ambiguous. This CDR3 is built from 11 residues. Germline V gives CDR1 SGHAT, CDR2 FQNNGV. V shed 4 bases and J shed 2 bases, with 3 bases lying between them. Here the CDR3 reads CASSSTYEQYF. DNA for the CDR3: TGTGCCAGCAGCTCAACCTACGAGCAGTACTTC.

This clone was recorded only once. The genes are TRBV10-3 and TRBJ1-2, with D unresolved. V shed 0 bases and J shed 8 bases, with 10 bases lying between them. The CDR3 loop spans 13 amino acids. Germline V gene lookup returns CDR1 ENHRY and CDR2 SYGVKD. The CDR3, as DNA: TGTGCCATCAGTGAGTCTACCGGATCCGGCTACACCTTC. Translated: CAISESTGSGYTF.

The chain recombines TRBV5-5 with TRBJ1-1, with 7 bases fitting TRBD1. There are 15 residues in the CDR3. Germline V gives CDR1 SGHKS, CDR2 YYEKEE (reference sequence). V trimming: 7 bases; J trimming: 3 bases; junction bases outside the gene matches: 12. CDR3 DNA: TGTGCCAGCTACAACCTACAGGGGCGTTACACTGAAGCTTTCTTT. Residues: CASYNLQGRYTEAFF.